The clone carrying this T cell receptor beta chain was recorded once. Its antigen remains unknown. The PCR used 60 Vbeta and 13 Jbeta primers. Repertoires were generated with immunoSEQ multiplex PCR, while TCRdb's copy carries only in-frame clones and drops some. The sample includes 150,000 to 190,000 clones, roughly 85% seen only once; the top ten take roughly 2.4%. These data belong to a study of cytomegalovirus exposure and HLA in healthy donors. Study-level results: Listed as cytomegalovirus-associated were 164 TCR beta chains. Later analysis identified several of the most significant clusters that appeared linked to common viral pathogens. Highly shared variants forming one cluster were likely a sequencing artifact. Published work reported that the classifier diagnosed cytomegalovirus status with high specificity and sensitivity.

V was clipped by 6 bases and J by 2 bases; unmatched bases: 9. Germline CDR1 MDHEN, CDR2 SYDVKM. The CDR3 is 15 residues long. This clonotype was sampled from a woman aged 18-29 years in good health and CMV-seronegative. Sequencing was carried out using PBMCs. The chain is built from TRBV28 and TRBJ1-2, with TRBD1 matching over 7 bases. In DNA form, the CDR3 reads TGTGCCAGCAGCAGACAGGGAGGTCGGAACTATGGCTACACCTTC. Translation gives CASSRQGGRNYGYTF.